This TCR beta chain was recovered during a study of CD8 T cells in ankylosing spondylitis. In regard to this clonotype: Its antigen is unidentified.

Construction of TCR beta libraries was performed using quantitative 5'-RACE with molecular barcodes. In TCRdb, the 5' RACE reads were re-called with MiXCR into one record per CDR3 protein. The data contain around 770,000 distinct CDR3 sequences, under 20% of them seen just once; the ten biggest clones take up under 20%. Study results and caveats: Some motif variants had been reported before (in reactive arthritis synovial fluid and blood). In ankylosing spondylitis blood, a motif of roughly eight highly homologous TCR beta variants appeared characteristic. A CD8+ phenotype characterized the disease-linked clones, which were relatively rare in peripheral blood. Disease-linked clones were reportedly significantly enriched in matched ankylosing spondylitis synovial fluid.

This receptor was taken from a male donor with ankylosing spondylitis. Specimen: blood, either unsorted or a sorted T cell fraction (not recorded which).

The CDR3 here is CASSLSGTPLHF. In DNA form, the CDR3 reads TGTGCCAGCAGTTTAAGTGGGACACCCCTCCACTTT. The genes are TRBV28 and TRBJ1-6, with D unclear. CDR3 length equals 12 residues. V lost 2 bases and J lost 11, with 7 bases in between. Germline loops: CDR1 MDHEN, CDR2 SYDVKM. Full variable domain (missing parts from reference TRBV28 and TRBJ1-6): DVKVTQSSRYLVKRTGEKVFLECVQDMDHENMFWYRQDPGLGLRLIYFSYDVKMKEKGDIPEGYSVSREKKERFSLILESASTNQTSMYLCASSLSGTPLHFGNGTRLTVT.